Listed here are 13 T cell receptor beta chains from one sample, sequenced in a study of T cells in Graves' hyperthyroidism and ophthalmopathy. Amplified regions were TCR beta CDR3 sequences from RNA transcripts. Researchers ran a first-round RT-PCR on the TCR CDR3 using the HTBI primer set. TCRdb re-derived calls from the multiplex PCR reads in MiXCR, one entry per CDR3 protein. The table includes 480,000 or so distinct CDR3 sequences, roughly 45% detected once. Sequencing was carried out using peripheral blood or thyroid tissue (not recorded which). Receptors originate from an adult woman with Graves' disease, either hyperthyroidism or ophthalmopathy (not recorded which).

This clonotype has more than one count but fewer than ten. This chain connects TRBV5-1 to TRBJ2-7; 16 bases line up with TRBD2. Germline V gene sequence: CDR1 SGHRS, CDR2 YFSETQ. The CDR3 covers 15 residues. The V and J ends lost 4 bases and 8 bases, in that order; junction bases with no gene match: 6. The CDR3 loop reads CASSTGLAGGPQQYF. The CDR3 bases are TGCGCCAGCAGCACGGGACTAGCGGGGGGGCCTCAGCAGTACTTC.

The chain recombines TRBV14 with TRBJ1-2; D not resolved. Trimming left V 4 bases short and J 8 bases short, with 17 bases between. Germline values: CDR1 SGHDN, CDR2 FVKESK. The CDR3 runs 14 residues. CDR3 residues: CASSPTSGGIGYTF. DNA for the CDR3: TGTGCCAGCAGCCCCACATCAGGTGGTATCGGCTACACCTTC.

This sequence joins TRBV10-2 and TRBJ2-7, with D maybe TRBD1 (5 bases). Germline CDR1 and CDR2: WSHSY and SAAADI. V lost 2 bases, J lost 3 bases, and 11 bases lay in between. The CDR3 sequence is 14 residues long. CDR3 protein: CASSEAGSDYEQYF. CDR3 nucleotides: TGCGCCAGCAGTGAGGCAGGGTCCGACTACGAGCAGTACTTC.

The V and J genes are TRBV4-3 and TRBJ1-1; D might be TRBD1 (5 bases). The germline V gene has CDR1 LGHNA and CDR2 YSLEER. The V and J ends lost 1 base and 1 base respectively, with 22 bases between them. This CDR3 spans 19 amino acids. The CDR3: CASSQVSFFSGTGNTEAFF. For the CDR3, the DNA is TGCGCCAGCAGCCAAGTCTCCTTCTTTTCCGGGACCGGGAACACTGAAGCTTTCTTT.

This clonotype was recorded a few times. The V gene is TRBV24-1, the J gene TRBJ2-5; D remains unclear. There are 16 residues in the CDR3. Germline CDR1 reads KGHDR; CDR2 reads SFDVKD. V shed 4 bases and J shed 7 bases, with 21 bases lying between them. The CDR3 sequence: CATSDRGPLVSGTQYF. For the CDR3, the DNA is TGTGCCACCAGTGACCGTGGGCCTCTCGTCAGTGGGACCCAGTACTTC.

As for this clonotype: This clone may be a read error of a much larger clone one base away. This rearrangement joins TRBV2 to TRBJ2-3; TRBD1 might be the D (5 bases). The V gene lost 8 bases and the J gene lost 5 bases, with 8 bases spanning the gap. Germline CDR1 and CDR2: SNHLY and FYNNEI. The length of the CDR3 is 11 residues. CDR3 protein: CASSTGDTQYF. The DNA for the CDR3 is TGTGCCAGCTCTACAGGAGATACGCAGTATTTT.

The table lists this clonotype with a few counts. The chain joins TRBV12-3 or TRBV12-4 to TRBJ2-5; D is tentatively TRBD1 or TRBD2 (5 bases each). Deletions cut 6 bases from V and 3 bases from J, with 14 bases between. This CDR3 is built from 14 residues. The CDR3 is CASRSTGPKETQYF. In nucleotides, the CDR3 is TGTGCCAGCAGGTCAACGGGACCAAAAGAGACCCAGTACTTC.

The chain has TRBV11-2 and TRBJ1-5; D possibly corresponds to TRBD1 (6 bases). This CDR3 comprises 16 residues. CDR1 and CDR2 from the germline V gene are SGHAT and FQNNGV. The V end lost 6 bases, the J end lost 0 bases, and 15 bases lay between the germline ends. This chain's CDR3 is CASRKGGGNSNQPQHF. As DNA, the CDR3 is TGTGCCAGCAGGAAGGGGGGGGGGAATAGCAATCAGCCCCAGCATTTT.

This clonotype has a count of ten or more. The chain carries TRBV10-2 and TRBJ1-1; D ambiguous. Germline V gene lookup returns CDR1 WSHSY and CDR2 SAAADI. This CDR3 region has 12 residues. Between the trimmed V and J ends, which lost 5 bases and 1 base, there was a span of 5 bases. The CDR3 coding sequence is TGCGCCAGCAGTCGGGAGAACACTGAAGCTTTCTTT. Its translation is CASSRENTEAFF.

This clonotype was counted only a few times. This chain links TRBV7-9 with TRBJ2-7, with 9 bases that match TRBD2. Germline loops: CDR1 SEHNR, CDR2 FQNEAQ (reference sequence). V lost 4 bases and J lost 7; bases outside the gene matches: 5. The CDR3 covers 13 residues. CDR3: CASSWDAGGEQYF. The CDR3 DNA follows: TGTGCCAGCAGCTGGGACGCGGGAGGGGAGCAGTACTTC.

In its sample, this clonotype was seen a few times. The chain links TRBV6-6 to TRBJ1-3, with D possibly matching TRBD1 (6 bases). Germline assignment: CDR1 MNHNY and CDR2 SVGAGI (reference sequence). CDR3 length: 15 residues. Deletions cut 4 bases from V and 4 bases from J, with 14 bases between. The DNA for the CDR3 is TGTGCCAGCAGTTTAGGGGGAAGGAGCGGAAACACCATATATTTT. Its translation is CASSLGGRSGNTIYF.

This clonotype was observed many times. This sequence joins TRBV5-4 and TRBJ1-1; D unclear. The V end was cut by 3 bases, the J end by 1 base, with 13 bases between. Germline CDR1 and CDR2: SGHNT and YYREEE (reference sequence). The CDR3 covers 15 residues. The CDR3 sequence is CASSSPIDKNTEAFF. The CDR3 DNA reads TGTGCCAGCAGCTCCCCCATTGACAAGAACACTGAAGCTTTCTTT.

The sample holds a few counts of this clonotype. The rearrangement joins TRBV29-1 to TRBJ2-3; D gene uncertain. The V gene's germline CDR1 is SQVTM and CDR2 ANQGSEA. The CDR3 has 14 amino acids. V lost 3 bases and J 4 bases, leaving 14 bases between the germline ends. The CDR3 DNA follows: TGCAGCGTTGAGTCGACTCCTTGGGCAGATACGCAGTATTTT. It codes for CSVESTPWADTQYF.